The 21 T cell receptor beta chains below were found in one sample sequenced in a study of CD8+CD57+ T cells in acquired aplastic anemia (dated by TCRdb to the late 2010s). This sample was sequenced with an Illumina HiSeq 2000. Genomic DNA served as template for TCR beta VDJ combination and CDR3 sequence profiling. The public sequencing data were trimmed at Q25 with fastp and processed into clonotypes with MiXCR by TCRdb, which kept only in-frame beta chains. Rows are unified per CDR3 protein, each entry keeping the most common DNA and genes. The sample records some 200,000 distinct CDR3 sequences, about 59% of which are singletons. The ten top clones hold less than 30% of the sample. Sequences were obtained from sorted CD4+, CD8+, or CD8+CD57+ T cells (not recorded which) from PBMCs. Every receptor here comes from a human donor in good health.

The gene calls are TRBV20-1 and TRBJ2-3; either TRBD1 or TRBD2 may fit D (5 bases each). Germline CDR1 reads DFQATT; CDR2 reads SNEGSKA (reference sequence). This CDR3 spans 13 amino acids. Trimming took 6 bases from V and 0 from J, leaving 10 bases between them. The CDR3 reads CSAWDHSTDTQYF. CDR3 coding DNA: TGCAGTGCCTGGGACCACAGCACAGATACGCAGTATTTT.

The chain employs TRBV7-8 and TRBJ2-7; D unclear. The length of the CDR3 is 12 residues. The V gene lost 5 bases and the J gene lost 3 bases, with 8 bases spanning the gap. CDR1 and CDR2 from the germline V gene are SGHVS and FQNEAQ. CDR3 sequence: CASSPDDYEQYF. The CDR3 DNA is TGTGCCAGCAGCCCGGACGACTACGAGCAGTACTTC.

CDR3 coding DNA: TGTGCCGGACAGGGGGTAGGCCAAGAGACCCAGTACTTC. This encodes CAGQGVGQETQYF. This chain joins TRBV25-1 and TRBJ2-5; TRBD1 aligns across 10 bases. The germline V gene encodes CDR1 MGHDK and CDR2 SYGVNS. This CDR3 comprises 13 residues. V was pared by 11 bases and J by 1 base, with 4 bases of the junction left unmatched.

J is TRBJ2-3 and V is TRBV12-3 or TRBV12-4, with D hard to call. Between the trimmed V and J ends, which lost 9 bases and 3 bases, there was a span of 4 bases. The CDR3 is 10 residues long. The CDR3 region has the DNA TGTGCCAGAAGAACAGATACGCAGTATTTT. Translation: CARRTDTQYF.

This clonotype was seen many times. This chain connects TRBV27 to TRBJ2-7; D possibly matches TRBD1 or TRBD2 (7 bases each). V dropped 3 bases and J dropped 4 bases, with 13 bases sitting between them. The CDR3 extends over 14 amino acids. CDR1 is MNHEY and CDR2 is SMNVEV in the germline V gene (reference sequence). The DNA for the CDR3 is TGTGCCAGCAGTTTTGGCAGGGGGGGGTACGAGCAGTACTTC. This encodes CASSFGRGGYEQYF.

This clonotype was observed a few times. The chain recombines TRBV7-8 with TRBJ1-6, with D hard to call. CDR1 and CDR2 (germline): SGHVS, FQNEAQ. Trimming removed 0 bases at V and 10 bases at J, with 13 bases between. There are 15 residues in the CDR3. CDR3 nucleotides: TGTGCCAGCAGCTTAGCCGAGCTCCCGGGATCACCCCTCCACTTT. Protein: CASSLAELPGSPLHF. Using reference TRBV7-8 and TRBJ1-6 for the parts outside the CDR3, the full variable domain is GAGVSQSPRYKVAKRGQDVALRCDPISGHVSLFWYQQALGQGPEFLTYFQNEAQLDKSGLPSDRFFAERPEGSVSTLKIQRTQQEDSAVYLCASSLAELPGSPLHFGNGTRLTVT.

The gene calls are TRBV5-6 and TRBJ1-5, with 7 nucleotides matching TRBD1. The CDR3 loop spans 12 amino acids. Trimming took 4 bases from V and 7 from J; bases not matched to a gene: 2. Germline loops: CDR1 SGHDT, CDR2 YYEEEE. The CDR3 sequence: CASSRDSQPQHF. CDR3 DNA sequence: TGTGCCAGCAGCCGGGACAGCCAGCCCCAGCATTTT.

Remarks on this clonotype: One end of the junction varies from germline; a read error may be responsible. The chain recombines TRBV7-3 with TRBJ2-5; D might be TRBD1 or TRBD2, each matching 6 bases. Germline CDR1 reads SGHTA; CDR2 reads FQGTGA. The CDR3 loop spans 13 amino acids. CDR3 DNA: TGCGCCAGCAGGGGAAGCGGGCAAGAGACCCAGTACTTC. This encodes CASRGSGQETQYF.

V is TRBV10-3 and J is TRBJ1-1; D ambiguous. Germline CDR1 ENHRY, CDR2 SYGVKD. Trimming took off 5 bases at V and 5 bases at J, with 15 bases between the two ends. CDR3 size: 14 residues. This chain's CDR3 is CAISQALSGTEAFF. CDR3 sequence (DNA): TGTGCCATCAGTCAAGCCTTGAGTGGGACTGAAGCTTTCTTT.

This clonotype showed up many times. The V and J genes are TRBV7-9 and TRBJ2-1; 9 bases map to TRBD1. Germline assignment: CDR1 SEHNR and CDR2 FQNEAQ (reference sequence). The J segment lost 7 bases and the V segment lost 8 bases, leaving 6 bases of the junction unmatched. CDR3 length equals 13 residues. The CDR3 region is CASAGTGSNEQFF. The CDR3 coding sequence is TGTGCCAGCGCCGGGACAGGGAGTAATGAGCAGTTCTTC. Full variable domain (remainder filled in from reference TRBV7-9 and TRBJ2-1): DTGVSQNPRHKITKRGQNVTFRCDPISEHNRLYWYRQTLGQGPEFLTYFQNEAQLEKSRLLSDRFSAERPKGSFSTLEIQRTEQGDSAMYLCASAGTGSNEQFFGPGTRLTVL.

This clonotype was recorded once. The rearrangement links TRBV20-1 to TRBJ2-7; D might be TRBD1 or TRBD2, each matching 5 bases. The CDR3 covers 12 residues. CDR1 and CDR2 from the germline V gene are DFQATT and SNEGSKA (reference sequence). V was shortened by 7 bases and J by 4 bases, with 14 bases between the two germline ends. CDR3: CSGVEGRYEQYF. CDR3 coding DNA: TGCAGTGGGGTAGAGGGGCGTTACGAGCAGTACTTC.

The chain uses TRBV25-1 and TRBJ2-7; 8 positions match TRBD1. This CDR3 is 12 amino acids long. Germline lookup yields CDR1 MGHDK and CDR2 SYGVNS. V dropped 7 bases and J dropped 4; count of bases not matched to a gene: 3. In DNA form, the CDR3 reads TGTGCCAGCACGGACAGGGTTTACGAGCAGTACTTC. It yields the protein CASTDRVYEQYF.

Remarks on this clonotype: At one end, the junction sequence differs from germline, possibly due to a read error. The chain combines TRBV2 with TRBJ2-7; D not certain. Germline CDR1 is SNHLY and CDR2 is FYNNEI. The CDR3 consists of 13 residues. Here the CDR3 DNA reads TGTGCAAGCAGTGAACTCGGCCCGTACGAGCAGTACTTC. This sequence encodes CASSELGPYEQYF.

This clonotype was observed at least ten times. The J gene is TRBJ2-1, the V gene TRBV9; the match to TRBD2 covers 11 bases. CDR1 is SGDLS, CDR2 YYNGEE, per germline. This CDR3 has 16 amino acids. V was clipped by 3 bases and J by 2 bases; unmatched bases: 4. The CDR3 bases are TGTGCCAGCAGCGAGACTAGCGGGAATACCTACAATGAGCAGTTCTTC. This translates into CASSETSGNTYNEQFF.

The CDR3 sequence: CATSSLTGLAGGEQYF. As DNA, the CDR3 is TGTGCCACCAGCAGCCTGACGGGACTAGCGGGGGGAGAGCAGTACTTC. V is TRBV15 and J is TRBJ2-7; 15 bases align to TRBD2. Germline-derived CDR1 and CDR2 are LNHNV and YYDKDF (reference sequence). The CDR3 consists of 16 residues. The J segment lost 7 bases and the V segment lost 3 bases, leaving 7 bases of the junction unmatched.

This clonotype was picked up many times. The chain has TRBV19 and TRBJ1-2; no clear D gene. With 1 base removed from V and 3 bases from J, the gap between germline ends came to 6 bases. Germline V CDR1 and CDR2: LNHDA, SQIVND (reference sequence). This CDR3 has 13 amino acids. The CDR3, as DNA: TGTGCCAGTAGTATAGGGCAGCACTATGGCTACACCTTC. This sequence encodes CASSIGQHYGYTF.

CDR3 in amino acids: CASSSRDREYEQYF. The CDR3 DNA is TGTGCCAGCAGCTCCCGGGACAGGGAATACGAGCAGTACTTC. The chain has TRBV7-3 and TRBJ2-7; TRBD1 matches 9 bases. The germline V gene has CDR1 SGHTA and CDR2 FQGTGA. J lost 4 bases, V lost 4 bases, and 5 bases had no gene match. The CDR3 is 14 residues long.

In the case of this clonotype: The final CDR3 position lacks the conserved phenylalanine or tryptophan, pointing to a likely read error. This sequence joins TRBV7-8 and TRBJ2-1; either TRBD1 or TRBD2 may fit D (5 bases each). This CDR3 region has 13 residues. Germline values: CDR1 SGHVS, CDR2 FQNEAQ. V was shortened by 6 bases and J by 12 bases, with 18 bases between the two germline ends. CDR3 in DNA: TGTGCCAGCAGTCCTATGTCCGGGGCGGCGCAGTTCCTC. Amino acid sequence: CASSPMSGAAQFL.

The V and J genes are TRBV7-8 and TRBJ1-1; D remains ambiguous. The CDR3 is made up of 15 amino acids. From germline, CDR1 is SGHVS and CDR2 FQNEAQ. The V end lost 5 bases, the J end lost 7 bases, and 20 bases lay between the germline ends. The CDR3: CASSTPAGVRVEAFF. The CDR3 DNA is TGTGCCAGCAGCACCCCCGCCGGAGTGCGGGTTGAAGCTTTCTTT.

This clonotype has ten or more counts. CDR3 nucleotide sequence: TGTGCCAGCATATTAGGGGCCCATTCCTACGAGCAGTACTTC. This translates into CASILGAHSYEQYF. The V and J genes are TRBV2 and TRBJ2-7, with a tentative D call TRBD1 (5 bases). Germline values: CDR1 SNHLY, CDR2 FYNNEI. The CDR3 spans 14 residues. Between the trimmed V and J ends, which lost 7 bases and 1 base, there was a span of 14 bases.

V gene TRBV20-1 combines with J gene TRBJ2-3; the match to TRBD2 covers 9 bases. Germline V lookup: CDR1 DFQATT, CDR2 SNEGSKA (reference sequence). With V trimmed by 6 bases and J by 4 bases, 23 bases remained unmatched. The CDR3 spans 19 residues. CDR3 in DNA: TGCAGTGCCCGCCGGCCTAGCGGGGACACCGGGGAGGTGTCAGATACGCAGTATTTT. It encodes CSARRPSGDTGEVSDTQYF.